These 10 T cell receptor beta chains were all obtained from the same sample, sequenced in a study of cytomegalovirus exposure and HLA in healthy donors. PCR amplification relied on 60 Vbeta primers (plus 13 Jbeta primers). Method: immunoSEQ multiplex PCR; TCRdb's copy keeps in-frame clones and lacks some. This repertoire shows around 41,000 clones, roughly three quarters found once; its top ten account for approximately 3.5%. Specimen: PBMCs. All receptors derive from a middle-aged man in good health and CMV-seronegative.

The V call is TRBV6-5, the J call TRBJ1-6, with a tentative D call TRBD1 (6 bases). Trimming took off 0 bases at V and 6 bases at J, with 9 bases between the two ends. The CDR3 is made up of 15 amino acids. CDR1 and CDR2 (germline): MNHEY, SVGAGI. The CDR3 loop reads CASSYSAGVNSPLHF. DNA of the CDR3: TGTGCCAGCAGTTACTCGGCAGGGGTTAATTCACCCCTCCACTTT.

V and J are TRBV2 and TRBJ1-5; maybe TRBD1 (6 bases). Germline CDR1 and CDR2: SNHLY and FYNNEI. The V end lost 4 bases, the J end lost 1 base, and 11 bases lay between the germline ends. The CDR3 runs 15 residues. Here the CDR3 reads CASSGEGTSNQPQHF. The CDR3 DNA reads TGTGCCAGCAGTGGGGAGGGGACAAGCAATCAGCCCCAGCATTTT.

The chain couples TRBV6-1 to TRBJ1-2; 8 bases map to TRBD1. J was trimmed by 4 bases and V by 4 bases; bases with no gene match: 8. The CDR3 contains 15 residues. Germline V gene sequence: CDR1 MNHNS, CDR2 SASEGT. The CDR3 DNA reads as TGTGCCAGCAGTGGAGGGAGGCAGGGGGCCTATGGCTACACCTTC. It yields the protein CASSGGRQGAYGYTF.

V gene TRBV2 combines with J gene TRBJ1-2; TRBD1 matches at 7 bases. The CDR3 is 15 residues long. Germline CDR1 and CDR2: SNHLY and FYNNEI. V lost 6 bases and J lost 8; bases outside the gene matches: 15. Here the CDR3 DNA reads TGTGCCAGCAGCCAAAGTGGACAGGCGGCATGGGGCTACACCTTC. Translating it yields CASSQSGQAAWGYTF.

The chain has TRBV30 and TRBJ2-7; TRBD1 agrees at 8 bases. After removal of 2 bases from V and 3 bases from J, the junction contained 9 bases not matched to a gene. The CDR3 is 15 amino acids. Per the germline V gene, CDR1 is GTSNPN and CDR2 is SVGIG (reference sequence). CDR3 sequence (DNA): TGTGCCTGGAGTAGGACAGGGAGCGCTGTCTACGAGCAGTACTTC. Translating gives CAWSRTGSAVYEQYF.

As to this clone: Other nucleotide sequences in the sample specify the same CDR3. The chain recombines TRBV9 with TRBJ2-3, with unresolved D. CDR1 and CDR2 (germline): SGDLS, YYNGEE. CDR3 length equals 12 residues. V lost 0 bases, J lost 5 bases, and 4 bases lay in between. CDR3 residues: CASSVAGDTQYF. As DNA, the CDR3 is TGTGCCAGCAGCGTAGCAGGAGATACGCAGTATTTT.

The chain has TRBV2 and TRBJ1-1; 7 bases map to TRBD1. Germline trimming cut 5 bases from V and 1 base from J; bases unmatched to any gene: 7. CDR1 and CDR2 from the germline V gene are SNHLY and FYNNEI. This CDR3 has 15 amino acids. This CDR3 is CASSTPDRKNTEAFF. CDR3 sequence (DNA): TGTGCCAGCAGTACCCCGGACAGGAAGAACACTGAAGCTTTCTTT.

V usage is TRBV7-6 and J usage is TRBJ2-7; 9 nucleotides agree with TRBD1. The CDR3 totals 14 residues. CDR1 is SGHVS, CDR2 FNYEAQ, per germline. J lost 13 bases, V lost 4 bases, and 14 bases had no gene match. The CDR3, as DNA: TGTGCCAGCAGCTCAGGCGGGGATGGGACAGGGATTTACTTC. Its protein product is CASSSGGDGTGIYF. The complete variable domain, with remaining parts taken from reference TRBV7-6 and TRBJ2-7, reads GAGVSQSPRYKVTKRGQDVALRCDPISGHVSLYWYRQALGQGPEFLTYFNYEAQQDKSGLPNDRFSAERPEGSISTLTIQRTEQRDSAMYRCASSSGGDGTGIYFGPGTRLTVT.

The chain links TRBV4-1 to TRBJ2-1; 8 nucleotides align to TRBD2. The V gene end was trimmed by 0 bases and the J gene end by 4 bases; junction bases not matched to a gene: 5. Germline assignment: CDR1 MGHRA and CDR2 YSYEKL. This CDR3 comprises 16 residues. The CDR3 here is CASSQERSGGYNEQFF. CDR3 sequence (DNA): TGCGCCAGCAGCCAAGAAAGGAGCGGGGGTTACAATGAGCAGTTCTTC.

The chain couples TRBV15 to TRBJ1-5; D not certain. Germline CDR1 reads LNHNV; CDR2 reads YYDKDF (reference sequence). With 1 base removed from V and 1 base from J, the gap between germline ends came to 11 bases. The CDR3 has 16 residues. CDR3 coding DNA: TGTGCCACCAGCAGAGGGGGAGAAGGGAGCAATCAGCCCCAGCATTTT. This codes for CATSRGGEGSNQPQHF.